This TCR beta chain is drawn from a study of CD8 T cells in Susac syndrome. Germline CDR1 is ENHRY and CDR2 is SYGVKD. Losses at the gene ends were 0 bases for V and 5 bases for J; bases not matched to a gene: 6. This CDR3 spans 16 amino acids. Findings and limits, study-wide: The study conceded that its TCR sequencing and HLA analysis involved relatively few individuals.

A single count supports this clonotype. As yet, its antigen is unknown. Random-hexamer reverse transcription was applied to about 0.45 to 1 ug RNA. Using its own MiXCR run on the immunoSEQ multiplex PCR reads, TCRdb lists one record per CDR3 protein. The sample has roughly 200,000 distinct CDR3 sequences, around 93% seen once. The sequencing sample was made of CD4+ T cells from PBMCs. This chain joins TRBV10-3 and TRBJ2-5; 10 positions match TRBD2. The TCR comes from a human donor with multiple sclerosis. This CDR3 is CAISESRLAGAETQYF. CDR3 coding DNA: TGTGCCATCAGTGAGTCGCGGCTAGCGGGGGCGGAGACCCAGTACTTC.